The 32 T cell receptor beta chains presented below share a single source sample, sequenced in a study of blood T cell repertoires in COVID-19. The table came from immunoSEQ multiplex PCR; TCRdb's copy has only in-frame clones and leaves some out. The profile covers some 260,000 clones, with roughly 87% appearing a single time and around 3% taken by the ten largest. Material for sequencing was peripheral blood. These receptors were taken from a man aged 18 to 30 with active or convalescent COVID-19.

This chain links TRBV20-1 with TRBJ1-2; 8 bases are shared with TRBD1. This CDR3 contains 11 residues. After removal of 6 bases from V and 7 bases from J, the junction contained 4 bases not matched to a gene. Germline CDR1 is DFQATT and CDR2 is SNEGSKA (reference sequence). CDR3 in amino acids: CSATDRVGYTF. As DNA, the CDR3 is TGCAGTGCCACGGACAGGGTTGGCTACACCTTC.

Only one count was recorded for this clone. V usage is TRBV7-6 and J usage is TRBJ2-3; 13 nucleotides agree with TRBD2. The CDR3 has 19 amino acids. Germline V gene sequence: CDR1 SGHVS, CDR2 FNYEAQ. With 7 bases clipped from V and 6 bases from J, the junction kept 19 bases outside the gene matches. The CDR3 DNA is TGTGCCAGCACCAGCTCGGTGGCTCAACTAGCGGGAGGGCCCGATACGCAGTATTTT. Protein: CASTSSVAQLAGGPDTQYF.

Worth noting for this clone: This CDR3 is also generated by other DNA sequences in the sample. The V gene is TRBV29-1, the J gene TRBJ2-7; no definite D call. The CDR3 is made up of 10 amino acids. The V gene lost 4 bases and the J gene lost 4 bases, with 5 bases spanning the gap. CDR1 is SQVTM, CDR2 ANQGSEA, per germline. This CDR3 is CSVGSYEQYF. DNA of the CDR3: TGCAGCGTTGGGAGTTACGAGCAGTACTTC.

The rearrangement joins TRBV6-6 to TRBJ1-2, with D hard to call. The CDR3 consists of 12 residues. Germline assignment: CDR1 MNHNY and CDR2 SVGAGI (reference sequence). Between the trimmed V and J ends, which lost 0 bases and 4 bases, there was a span of 3 bases. CDR3 loop: CASSYSAYGYTF. The CDR3 bases are TGTGCCAGCAGTTACTCGGCCTATGGCTACACCTTC.

This clone was picked up one time. V is TRBV27 and J is TRBJ2-5; TRBD2 matches at 9 bases. Germline assignment: CDR1 MNHEY and CDR2 SMNVEV (reference sequence). V lost 3 bases and J lost 2; bases outside the gene matches: 4. This CDR3 has 15 residues. The CDR3 sequence is CASSLFSGGQETQYF. CDR3 sequence (DNA): TGTGCCAGCAGTTTGTTTAGCGGGGGTCAAGAGACCCAGTACTTC.

For this clone: The junction departs from germline at one end; a sequencing error may be responsible. The CDR3 loop is CVSSRDRTSSYEQYF. Written as DNA, the CDR3 is TGCGTCAGCAGCCGAGACAGGACGAGCTCCTACGAGCAGTACTTC. The V call is TRBV5-1, the J call TRBJ2-7, with a possible D match to TRBD1 (6 bases). Germline V gives CDR1 SGHRS, CDR2 YFSETQ. The CDR3 is 15 amino acids.

V gene TRBV6-2 or TRBV6-3 combines with J gene TRBJ2-7; the match to TRBD1 covers 8 bases. Germline lookup yields CDR1 MNHEY and CDR2 SVGEGT. The CDR3 extends over 15 amino acids. The ends lost 5 bases at V and 7 bases at J; junction bases unmatched: 13. DNA for the CDR3: TGTGCCAGCAGTCGTCAAGACAGGGGACGAGGGGAGCAGTACTTC. Translation: CASSRQDRGRGEQYF.

The chain joins TRBV5-4 to TRBJ1-2; TRBD1 aligns across 12 bases. J gave up 8 bases and V 1 base, and 9 bases lay outside the gene matches. Looked up from germline, CDR1 is SGHNT and CDR2 is YYREEE (reference sequence). This CDR3 spans 16 amino acids. Here the CDR3 DNA reads TGTGCCAGCAGCTTGCCTGGGACAGGGGGCAGGAGCGGCTACACCTTC. The encoded protein is CASSLPGTGGRSGYTF. The full variable domain, its missing parts supplied by reference TRBV5-4 and TRBJ1-2, is ETGVTQSPTHLIKTRGQQVTLRCSSQSGHNTVSWYQQALGQGPQFIFQYYREEENGRGNFPPRFSGLQFPNYSSELNVNALELDDSALYLCASSLPGTGGRSGYTFGSGTRLTVV.

This clone was counted only a few times. Here the CDR3 DNA reads TGTGCCAGCAGCTTAGATTCGGGCCAAGAGACCCAGTACTTC. As protein: CASSLDSGQETQYF. This sequence joins TRBV11-3 and TRBJ2-5; D is uncertain. The CDR3 contains 14 residues. Germline V CDR1 and CDR2: SGHNT, YENEEA. The ends were cut back, 0 bases at V and 1 base at J, with 6 bases in the middle.

The chain couples TRBV4-3 to TRBJ1-2, with D hard to call. V lost 1 base and J lost 7, with 10 bases in between. Germline V gene lookup returns CDR1 LGHNA and CDR2 YSLEER. The CDR3 has 13 residues. In nucleotides, the CDR3 is TGCGCCAGCAGCCAAGTTTTTCCGGGTGGCTACACCTTC. The encoded protein is CASSQVFPGGYTF.

This clone has only one observation. The gene calls are TRBV9 and TRBJ1-1, with TRBD1 matching over 11 bases. Germline trimming cut 3 bases from V and 5 bases from J; bases unmatched to any gene: 3. CDR1 SGDLS and CDR2 YYNGEE come from the germline V gene. The CDR3 contains 14 residues. The CDR3 DNA is TGTGCCAGCAGCGCGGACAGGGGGCGAACTGAAGCTTTCTTT. It specifies CASSADRGRTEAFF.

This chain joins TRBV6-5 and TRBJ2-1; 10 nucleotides align to TRBD2. V lost 5 bases, J lost 7 bases, and 8 bases stayed unmatched. Germline assignment: CDR1 MNHEY and CDR2 SVGAGI. The CDR3 extends over 15 amino acids. The CDR3 region has the DNA TGTGCCAGCAGTACCTTAGCGGGAGGATCGAATGAGCAGTTCTTC. Translated, it gives CASSTLAGGSNEQFF.

V is TRBV11-2 and J is TRBJ2-1; 8 nucleotides match TRBD2. The germline V gene has CDR1 SGHAT and CDR2 FQNNGV. J lost 4 bases, V lost 8 bases, and 4 bases had no gene match. This CDR3 has 13 amino acids. CDR3 sequence reads: CASAGGPYNEQFF. Written as DNA, the CDR3 is TGTGCCAGCGCGGGGGGCCCATACAATGAGCAGTTCTTC.

The rearrangement joins TRBV9 to TRBJ2-1; TRBD2 is a possible D gene (5 bases). There are 14 residues in the CDR3. Germline assignment: CDR1 SGDLS and CDR2 YYNGEE. Trimming pared 0 bases from V and 5 bases from J, leaving 9 bases between. Here the CDR3 reads CASSVDIGDNEQFF. CDR3 sequence (DNA): TGTGCCAGCAGCGTAGATATCGGGGACAATGAGCAGTTCTTC.

This chain uses TRBV3-1 (or the pseudogene TRBV3-2) with TRBJ2-5, with 7 bases identical to TRBD2. The CDR3 extends over 13 amino acids. V was clipped by 7 bases and J by 2 bases; unmatched bases: 4. Germline V gene data show CDR1 as LGHDT and CDR2 as YNNKEL (reference sequence). CDR3 region: CASIPGGQETQYF. As DNA, the CDR3 is TGTGCCAGCATCCCGGGGGGTCAAGAGACCCAGTACTTC.

The V and J genes are TRBV19 and TRBJ2-3; 7 bases match TRBD1. The length of the CDR3 is 12 residues. Germline V CDR1 and CDR2: LNHDA, SQIVND (reference sequence). V lost 4 bases, J lost 8 bases, and 3 bases stayed unmatched. DNA for the CDR3: TGTGCCAGTAGTACCCAGGGGGTTACGCAGTATTTT. Translating gives CASSTQGVTQYF.

This clone was observed a few times. V is TRBV19 and J is TRBJ1-2, with D perhaps TRBD1 (6 bases). The V gene's germline CDR1 is LNHDA and CDR2 SQIVND (reference sequence). Trimming took 3 bases from V and 2 from J, leaving 10 bases between them. The CDR3 loop spans 14 amino acids. For the CDR3, the DNA is TGTGCCAGTAGTATTTTGGACAGCAACTATGGCTACACCTTC. This gives the protein CASSILDSNYGYTF.

The rearrangement uses TRBV25-1 and TRBJ2-2; TRBD1 agrees at 7 bases. The junction had 11 bases not matched to a gene; V was cut back by 3 bases and J by 7 bases. Per germline, CDR1 MGHDK and CDR2 SYGVNS. The CDR3 has 16 amino acids. For the CDR3, the DNA is TGTGCCAGCAGTGATACCAGACAGGGTCCCAGCGGGGAGCTGTTTTTT. It encodes CASSDTRQGPSGELFF. The full variable domain, in which reference TRBV25-1 and TRBJ2-2 provide the parts outside the CDR3, is EADIYQTPRYLVIGTGKKITLECSQTMGHDKMYWYQQDPGMELHLIHYSYGVNSTEKGDLSSESTVSRIRTEHFPLTLESARPSHTSQYLCASSDTRQGPSGELFFGEGSRLTVL.

This clone was recorded once. This rearrangement joins TRBV7-8 to TRBJ1-1; 7 bases map to TRBD1. V lost 5 bases to trimming and J lost 4 bases; unmatched junction nucleotides: 7. Per the germline V gene, CDR1 is SGHVS and CDR2 is FQNEAQ. The CDR3 extends over 14 amino acids. The CDR3 region is CASSAQGWATEAFF. In DNA, the CDR3 is TGTGCCAGCAGCGCACAGGGGTGGGCCACTGAAGCTTTCTTT.

The chain uses TRBV3-1 (or the pseudogene TRBV3-2) and TRBJ2-1, with TRBD2 matching over 8 bases. With 0 bases clipped from V and 4 bases from J, the junction kept 8 bases outside the gene matches. Germline CDR1 and CDR2: LGHDT and YNNKEL (reference sequence). The CDR3 has 17 amino acids. The CDR3 nucleotides are TGTGCCAGCAGCCAAGATGTCGCGGGAGGCTCTTACAATGAGCAGTTCTTC. Translating gives CASSQDVAGGSYNEQFF.

The rearrangement links TRBV6-6 to TRBJ2-2; maybe TRBD1 (6 bases). This CDR3 region has 14 residues. The ends were cut back, 7 bases at V and 1 base at J, with 10 bases in the middle. Germline loops: CDR1 MNHNY, CDR2 SVGAGI (reference sequence). CDR3 sequence reads: CASIPGQNTGELFF. The CDR3 nucleotides read TGTGCCAGCATTCCGGGACAGAACACCGGGGAGCTGTTTTTT.

This chain uses TRBV3-1 (or the pseudogene TRBV3-2) with TRBJ1-2, with D possibly matching TRBD1 (5 bases). Germline V gives CDR1 LGHDT, CDR2 YNNKEL (reference sequence). The CDR3 is 17 amino acids. Trimming shortened V by 0 bases and J by 5 bases, and 19 bases separated the two germline ends. The CDR3 DNA sequence: TGTGCCAGCAGCCAAGACTCAGGGATGGGGCGGCTTTATGGCTACACCTTC. Protein product: CASSQDSGMGRLYGYTF.

V gene TRBV18 combines with J gene TRBJ1-4, with a tentative D call TRBD1 (5 bases). Germline values: CDR1 KGHSH, CDR2 LQKENI. Between the trimmed V and J ends, which lost 6 bases and 3 bases, there was a span of 29 bases. The CDR3 spans 20 residues. The CDR3 bases are TGTGCCAGCTCTCCGCAGCCGGGGGGGGTTCCCACGTCGGCTAATGAAAAACTGTTTTTT. It yields the protein CASSPQPGGVPTSANEKLFF.

The chain has TRBV7-2 and TRBJ1-1, with D perhaps TRBD1 (5 bases). CDR3 length: 16 amino acids. V lost 2 bases, J lost 0 bases, and 13 bases lay in between. Germline loops: CDR1 SGHTA, CDR2 FQGNSA. The CDR3 sequence: CASSLSGGGMNTEAFF. The CDR3, as DNA: TGTGCCAGCAGCTTATCGGGCGGGGGGATGAACACTGAAGCTTTCTTT.

The rearrangement links TRBV19 to TRBJ2-7; 12 positions match TRBD2. The CDR3 loop spans 15 amino acids. V lost 4 bases, J lost 2 bases, and 3 bases stayed unmatched. Germline values: CDR1 LNHDA, CDR2 SQIVND (reference sequence). CDR3 region: CASSTSGGDPYEQYF. CDR3 DNA sequence: TGTGCCAGTAGTACTAGCGGGGGGGACCCCTACGAGCAGTACTTC.

The chain has TRBV7-2 and TRBJ1-4, with a weak D call TRBD1 (5 bases). Germline lookup yields CDR1 SGHTA and CDR2 FQGNSA. The CDR3 is 14 residues long. Trimming took 5 bases from V and 8 from J, leaving 15 bases between them. The CDR3 region has the DNA TGTGCCAGCAGCCACCCGGGGGGGGTAGAAAAACTGTTTTTT. As protein: CASSHPGGVEKLFF.

This clone appeared a few times. The genes are TRBV14 and TRBJ2-3, with TRBD1 matching 10 bases. The CDR3 extends over 18 amino acids. The V and J ends lost 6 bases and 0 bases, in that order; junction bases with no gene match: 12. Germline values: CDR1 SGHDN, CDR2 FVKESK. CDR3 nucleotides: TGTGCCAGCAGTCGACCTAGGGACAGGGGACAAAGCACAGATACGCAGTATTTT. It codes for CASSRPRDRGQSTDTQYF.

The J gene is TRBJ2-7, the V gene TRBV13; 10 bases map to TRBD2. The CDR3 totals 17 residues. The germline gives CDR1 PRHDT, CDR2 FYEKMQ (reference sequence). The V and J ends lost 5 bases and 2 bases, in that order; junction bases with no gene match: 12. This chain's CDR3 is CASSPRTSGFGAYEQYF. CDR3 DNA sequence: TGTGCCAGCAGCCCCCGGACTAGCGGTTTTGGGGCCTACGAGCAGTACTTC.

The chain couples TRBV6-2 or TRBV6-3 to TRBJ2-3; no firm D call. Germline CDR1 and CDR2: MNHEY and SVGEGT. The CDR3 has 12 amino acids. The V gene lost 4 bases and the J gene lost 4 bases, with 6 bases spanning the gap. CDR3 sequence: CASSSTADTQYF. In DNA, the CDR3 is TGTGCCAGCAGTTCGACTGCAGATACGCAGTATTTT.

The V and J genes are TRBV18 and TRBJ2-1; 7 nucleotides agree with TRBD2. Per germline, CDR1 KGHSH and CDR2 LQKENI. After removal of 3 bases from V and 4 bases from J, the junction contained 6 bases not matched to a gene. This CDR3 has 15 residues. This chain's CDR3 is CASSPGEGPYNEQFF. DNA of the CDR3: TGTGCCAGCTCACCGGGGGAGGGACCTTACAATGAGCAGTTCTTC.

The rearrangement joins TRBV12-3 or TRBV12-4 to TRBJ1-5; unclear D gene. V shed 6 bases and J shed 4 bases, with 4 bases lying between them. This CDR3 is 11 amino acids long. The CDR3 DNA reads as TGTGCCAGCAGCCAAAATCAGCCCCAGCATTTT. Translated, it gives CASSQNQPQHF.

J is TRBJ1-2 and V is TRBV18; D not resolved. The CDR3 length is 14 residues. CDR1 is KGHSH and CDR2 is LQKENI in the germline V gene. With 1 base removed from V and 6 bases from J, the gap between germline ends came to 12 bases. This CDR3 reads CASSPLGVPHGYTF. In nucleotides, the CDR3 is TGTGCCAGCTCACCACTCGGAGTGCCCCATGGCTACACCTTC.